Sequencing of this T cell receptor beta chain was carried out in a study of T-cell reconstitution after alpha-beta-depleted transplantation in children. Preparation of the TCRbeta library involved a method that used unique molecular identifiers. MiXCR, applied by TCRdb to the PCR reads, yields one record per CDR3 protein. The profile covers approximately 1,000,000 distinct CDR3 sequences, with about 29% appearing a single time and 25% to 35% taken by the ten largest. In germline, CDR1 is SGHDT, CDR2 YYEEEE. The CDR3 contains 12 residues. V usage is TRBV5-6 and J usage is TRBJ2-7, with 7 nucleotides matching TRBD1. The clonotype comes from a boy younger than two who had a stem cell transplant for SCID, so the T cells may come from the graft donor. Sequenced material: PBMCs, mostly from graft donor cells, taken 360 days after TCRalphabeta/CD19-depleted stem cell transplant. The CDR3 DNA follows: TGTGTCCCGGGGACAGCCCTATACGAGCAGTACTTC. This translates into CVPGTALYEQYF.